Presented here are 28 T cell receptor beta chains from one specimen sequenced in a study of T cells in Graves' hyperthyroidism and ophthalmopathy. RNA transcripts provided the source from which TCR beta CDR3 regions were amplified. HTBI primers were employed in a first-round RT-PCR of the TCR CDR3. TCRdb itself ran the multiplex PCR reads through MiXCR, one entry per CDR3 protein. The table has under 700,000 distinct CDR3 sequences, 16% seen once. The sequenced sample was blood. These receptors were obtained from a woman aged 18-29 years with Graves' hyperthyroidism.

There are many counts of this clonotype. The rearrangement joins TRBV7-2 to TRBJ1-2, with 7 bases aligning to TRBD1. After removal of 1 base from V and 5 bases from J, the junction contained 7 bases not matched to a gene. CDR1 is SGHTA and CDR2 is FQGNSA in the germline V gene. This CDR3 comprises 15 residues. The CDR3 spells CASSLGDRLGYGYTF. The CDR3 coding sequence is TGTGCCAGCAGCTTAGGGGACAGACTGGGGTATGGCTACACCTTC.

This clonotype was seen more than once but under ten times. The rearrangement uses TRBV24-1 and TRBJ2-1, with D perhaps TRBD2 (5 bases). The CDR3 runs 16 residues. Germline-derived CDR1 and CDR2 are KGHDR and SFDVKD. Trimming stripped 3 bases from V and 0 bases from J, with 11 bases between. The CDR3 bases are TGTGCCACCAGTGATGGGGTGGGGAGCTCCTACAATGAGCAGTTCTTC. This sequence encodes CATSDGVGSSYNEQFF.

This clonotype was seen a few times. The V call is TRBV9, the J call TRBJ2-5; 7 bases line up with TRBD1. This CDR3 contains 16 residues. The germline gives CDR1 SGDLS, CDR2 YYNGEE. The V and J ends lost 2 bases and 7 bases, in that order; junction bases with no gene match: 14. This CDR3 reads CASSVTLGQVGGTQYF. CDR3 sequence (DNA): TGTGCCAGCAGCGTCACCCTAGGACAGGTTGGTGGGACCCAGTACTTC.

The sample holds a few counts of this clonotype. CDR3 region: CASVNNEQFF. For the CDR3, the DNA is TGTGCCAGCGTAAACAATGAGCAGTTCTTC. The chain links TRBV2 to TRBJ2-1, with D hard to call. The CDR3 runs 10 residues. Germline V gives CDR1 SNHLY, CDR2 FYNNEI. Deletions cut 8 bases from V and 5 bases from J, with 4 bases between.

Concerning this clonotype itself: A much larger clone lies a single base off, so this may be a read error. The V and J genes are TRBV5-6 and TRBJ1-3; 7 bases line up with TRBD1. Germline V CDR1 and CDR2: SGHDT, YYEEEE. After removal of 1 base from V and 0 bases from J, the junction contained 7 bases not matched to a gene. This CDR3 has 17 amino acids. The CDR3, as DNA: TGTGCCAGCAGCTTGCAGACAGGGACGTCCTCTGGAAACACCATATATTTT. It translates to CASSLQTGTSSGNTIYF.

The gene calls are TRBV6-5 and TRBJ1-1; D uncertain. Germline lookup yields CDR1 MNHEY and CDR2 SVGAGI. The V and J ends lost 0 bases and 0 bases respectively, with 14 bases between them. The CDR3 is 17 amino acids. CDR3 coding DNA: TGTGCCAGCAGTTACTCGGTGGCAGCACTTATGAACACTGAAGCTTTCTTT. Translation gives CASSYSVAALMNTEAFF.

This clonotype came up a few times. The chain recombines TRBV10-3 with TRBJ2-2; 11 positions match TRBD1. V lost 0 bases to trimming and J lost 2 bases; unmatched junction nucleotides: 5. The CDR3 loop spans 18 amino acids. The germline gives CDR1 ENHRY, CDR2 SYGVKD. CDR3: CAISESRTGGANTGELFF. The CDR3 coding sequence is TGTGCCATCAGTGAGTCCCGGACAGGGGGCGCCAACACCGGGGAGCTGTTTTTT.

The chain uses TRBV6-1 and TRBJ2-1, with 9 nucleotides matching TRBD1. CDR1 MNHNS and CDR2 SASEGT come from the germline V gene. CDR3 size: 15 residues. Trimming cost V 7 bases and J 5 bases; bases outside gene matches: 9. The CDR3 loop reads CASTETGGKNNEQFF. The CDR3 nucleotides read TGTGCCAGCACCGAGACAGGGGGTAAGAACAATGAGCAGTTCTTC.

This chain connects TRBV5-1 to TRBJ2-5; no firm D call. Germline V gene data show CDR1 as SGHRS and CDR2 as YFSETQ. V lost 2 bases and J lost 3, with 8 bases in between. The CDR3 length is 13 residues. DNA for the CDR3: TGCGCCAGCAGCTTCGGGCAGGAAGAGACCCAGTACTTC. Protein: CASSFGQEETQYF.

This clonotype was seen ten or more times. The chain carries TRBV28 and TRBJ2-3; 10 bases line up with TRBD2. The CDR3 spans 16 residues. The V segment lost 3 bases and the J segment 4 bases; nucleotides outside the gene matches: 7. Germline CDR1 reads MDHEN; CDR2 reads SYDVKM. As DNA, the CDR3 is TGTGCCAGCAGTTTCCCCCTAGCGGGAGTGCCAGATACGCAGTATTTT. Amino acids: CASSFPLAGVPDTQYF. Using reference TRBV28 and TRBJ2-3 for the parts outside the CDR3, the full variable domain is DVKVTQSSRYLVKRTGEKVFLECVQDMDHENMFWYRQDPGLGLRLIYFSYDVKMKEKGDIPEGYSVSREKKERFSLILESASTNQTSMYLCASSFPLAGVPDTQYFGPGTRLTVL.

CDR3 region: CASSQMRGAEDTQYF. The CDR3 DNA is TGTGCCAGCAGCCAAATGCGGGGGGCCGAGGATACGCAGTATTTT. The genes are TRBV5-4 and TRBJ2-3; 8 bases match TRBD2. The V gene's germline CDR1 is SGHNT and CDR2 YYREEE (reference sequence). Trimming removed 4 bases from V and 6 bases from J; junction bases left unmatched: 10. The CDR3 has 15 residues. The whole variable domain, filled in from reference TRBV5-4 and TRBJ2-3, reads ETGVTQSPTHLIKTRGQQVTLRCSSQSGHNTVSWYQQALGQGPQFIFQYYREEENGRGNFPPRFSGLQFPNYSSELNVNALELDDSALYLCASSQMRGAEDTQYFGPGTRLTVL.

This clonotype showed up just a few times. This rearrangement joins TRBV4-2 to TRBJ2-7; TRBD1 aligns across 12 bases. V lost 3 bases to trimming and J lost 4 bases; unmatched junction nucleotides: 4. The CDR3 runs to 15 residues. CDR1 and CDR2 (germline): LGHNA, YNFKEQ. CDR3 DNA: TGTGCCAGCAGCCATCCGGGACAGGGGGCATACGAGCAGTACTTC. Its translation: CASSHPGQGAYEQYF.

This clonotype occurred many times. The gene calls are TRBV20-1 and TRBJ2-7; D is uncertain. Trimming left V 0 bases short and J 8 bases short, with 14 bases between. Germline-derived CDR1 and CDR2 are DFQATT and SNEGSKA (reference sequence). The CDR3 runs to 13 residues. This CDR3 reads CSARDQVSVKQYF. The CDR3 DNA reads TGCAGTGCTAGAGATCAGGTGTCCGTGAAGCAGTACTTC.

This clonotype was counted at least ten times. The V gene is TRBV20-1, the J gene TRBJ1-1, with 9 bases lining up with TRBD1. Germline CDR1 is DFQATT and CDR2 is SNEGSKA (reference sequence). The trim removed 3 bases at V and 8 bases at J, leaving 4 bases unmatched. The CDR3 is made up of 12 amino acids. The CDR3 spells CSARTGGDEAFF. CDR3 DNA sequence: TGCAGTGCTAGGACAGGGGGGGACGAAGCTTTCTTT.

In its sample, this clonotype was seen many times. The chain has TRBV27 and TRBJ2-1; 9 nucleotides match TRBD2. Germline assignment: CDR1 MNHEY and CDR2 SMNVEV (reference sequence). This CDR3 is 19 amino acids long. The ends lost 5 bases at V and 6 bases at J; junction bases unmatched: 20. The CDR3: CASSNPRAGGPSLLNEQFF. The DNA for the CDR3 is TGTGCCAGCAGTAACCCTCGGGCGGGAGGGCCCTCCCTCCTCAATGAGCAGTTCTTC.

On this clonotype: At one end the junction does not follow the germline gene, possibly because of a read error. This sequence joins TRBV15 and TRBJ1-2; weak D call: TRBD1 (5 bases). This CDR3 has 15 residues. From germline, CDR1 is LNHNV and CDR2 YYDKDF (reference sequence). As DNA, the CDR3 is TGTGTCACCAGCAGATCGCTTATGGGGGACTATGGCTACACCTTC. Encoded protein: CVTSRSLMGDYGYTF.

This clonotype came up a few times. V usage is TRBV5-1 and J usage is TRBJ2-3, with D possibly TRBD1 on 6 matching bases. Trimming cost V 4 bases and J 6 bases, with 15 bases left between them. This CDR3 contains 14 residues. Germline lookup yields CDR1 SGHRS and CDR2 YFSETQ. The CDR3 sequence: CASSPNPRGDTQYF. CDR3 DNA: TGCGCCAGCAGCCCGAACCCAAGGGGGGATACGCAGTATTTT. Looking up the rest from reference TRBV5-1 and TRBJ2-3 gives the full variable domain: KAGVTQTPRYLIKTRGQQVTLSCSPISGHRSVSWYQQTPGQGLQFLFEYFSETQRNKGNFPGRFSGRQFSNSRSEMNVSTLELGDSALYLCASSPNPRGDTQYFGPGTRLTVL.

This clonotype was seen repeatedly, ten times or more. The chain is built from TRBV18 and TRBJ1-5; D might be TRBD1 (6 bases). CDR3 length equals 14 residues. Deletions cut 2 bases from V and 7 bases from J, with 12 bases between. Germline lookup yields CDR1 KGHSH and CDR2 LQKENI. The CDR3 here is CASSPIGGGQPQHF. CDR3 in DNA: TGTGCCAGCTCACCAATAGGGGGTGGGCAGCCCCAGCATTTT.

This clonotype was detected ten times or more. The CDR3 DNA reads TGTGCCAGCAGCTCGGGACTAGCGCAAGAGACCCAGTACTTC. Translation gives CASSSGLAQETQYF. The chain carries TRBV7-2 and TRBJ2-5; TRBD2 matches at 10 bases. The CDR3 is 14 amino acids. V shed 4 bases, J shed 2 bases, and the junction held 1 base outside the gene matches. Germline-derived CDR1 and CDR2 are SGHTA and FQGNSA.

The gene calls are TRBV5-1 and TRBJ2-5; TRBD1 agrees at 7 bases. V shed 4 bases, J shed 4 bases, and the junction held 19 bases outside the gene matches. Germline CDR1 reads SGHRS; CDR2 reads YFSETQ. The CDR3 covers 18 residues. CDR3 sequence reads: CASSITPGQTSPGETQYF. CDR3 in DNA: TGCGCCAGCAGCATAACCCCGGGACAGACAAGTCCGGGAGAGACCCAGTACTTC.

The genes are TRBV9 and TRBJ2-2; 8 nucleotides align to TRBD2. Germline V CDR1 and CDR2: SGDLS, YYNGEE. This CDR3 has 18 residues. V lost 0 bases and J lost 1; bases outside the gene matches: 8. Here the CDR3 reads CASSVASGLAGNTGELFF. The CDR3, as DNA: TGTGCCAGCAGCGTAGCAAGCGGTCTAGCGGGGAACACCGGGGAGCTGTTTTTT.

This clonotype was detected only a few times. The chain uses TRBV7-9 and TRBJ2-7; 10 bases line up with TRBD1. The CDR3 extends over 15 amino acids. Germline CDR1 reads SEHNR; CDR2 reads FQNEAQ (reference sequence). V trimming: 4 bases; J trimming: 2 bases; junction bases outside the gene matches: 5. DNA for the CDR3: TGTGCCAGCAGCTCCGGGGACAGGGGAACCTACGAGCAGTACTTC. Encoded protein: CASSSGDRGTYEQYF.

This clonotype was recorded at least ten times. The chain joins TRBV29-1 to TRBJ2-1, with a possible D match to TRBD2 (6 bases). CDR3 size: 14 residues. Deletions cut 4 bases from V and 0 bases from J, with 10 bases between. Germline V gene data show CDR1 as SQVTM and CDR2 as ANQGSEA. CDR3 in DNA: TGCAGCGTTGGATTGGGGGGCTCCTACAATGAGCAGTTCTTC. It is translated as CSVGLGGSYNEQFF.

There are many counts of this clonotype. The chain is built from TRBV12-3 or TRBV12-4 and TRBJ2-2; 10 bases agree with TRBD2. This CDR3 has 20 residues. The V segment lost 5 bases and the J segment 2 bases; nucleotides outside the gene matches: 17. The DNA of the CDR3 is TGTGCCAGCAGTCCGAACGTCGGGGGGCTAGCGGGAGCCAACACCGGGGAGCTGTTTTTT. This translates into CASSPNVGGLAGANTGELFF.

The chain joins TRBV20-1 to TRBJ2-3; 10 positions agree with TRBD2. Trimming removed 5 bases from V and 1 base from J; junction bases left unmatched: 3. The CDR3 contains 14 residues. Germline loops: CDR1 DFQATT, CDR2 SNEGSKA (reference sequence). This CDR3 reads CSAGGLAGTDTQYF. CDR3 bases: TGCAGTGCTGGCGGACTAGCGGGCACAGATACGCAGTATTTT.

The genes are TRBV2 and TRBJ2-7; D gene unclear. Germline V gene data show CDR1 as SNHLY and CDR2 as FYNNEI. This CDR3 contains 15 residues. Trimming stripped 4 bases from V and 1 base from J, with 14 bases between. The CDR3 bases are TGTGCCAGCAGTGTACTTCTAGTGGAGTCCTACGAGCAGTACTTC. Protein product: CASSVLLVESYEQYF.

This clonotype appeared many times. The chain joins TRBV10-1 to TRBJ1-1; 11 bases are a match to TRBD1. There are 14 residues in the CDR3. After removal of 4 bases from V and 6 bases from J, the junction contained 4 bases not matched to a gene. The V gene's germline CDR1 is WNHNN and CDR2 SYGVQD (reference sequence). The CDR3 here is CASSASGQGAEAFF. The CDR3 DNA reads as TGCGCCAGCAGTGCTTCGGGACAGGGGGCTGAAGCTTTCTTT.

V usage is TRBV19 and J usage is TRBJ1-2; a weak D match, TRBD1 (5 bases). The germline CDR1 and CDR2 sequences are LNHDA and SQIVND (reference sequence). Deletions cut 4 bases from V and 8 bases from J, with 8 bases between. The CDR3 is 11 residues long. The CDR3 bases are TGTGCCAGTAGTAGGGGGGAAGGCTACACCTTC. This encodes CASSRGEGYTF.